This T cell receptor (beta chain) was recorded in a study of blood T cells in healthy people across ages. Overall study results and limits: Strongly correlated with naive T cell percentage was TCR beta diversity. Greater diversity and more naive CD4+ cells were seen in long-lived donors than in aged donors.

Trimming took off 7 bases at V and 4 bases at J, with 10 bases between the two ends. The CDR3 totals 11 residues. In germline, CDR1 is SQVTM, CDR2 ANQGSEA. Samples each had at least 5 micrograms of total RNA extracted. This clonotype showed up many times. Its antigen remains unidentified. It was with a sample-barcoded 5' primer and a J-beta primer mix that a second PCR of roughly 6 to 12 cycles was run. Via MiXCR, TCRdb re-called the 5' RACE reads, giving one row per CDR3 protein. The sample holds some 1.8 million distinct CDR3 sequences; about 39% are singletons and the top ten take 23%. The genes are TRBV29-1 and TRBJ1-2; maybe TRBD1 (5 bases). Sequenced input: blood. The receptor comes from a human donor in good health. The CDR3 protein is CSGAGTYGYTF. The CDR3 bases are TGCAGCGGAGCAGGGACCTATGGCTACACCTTC.